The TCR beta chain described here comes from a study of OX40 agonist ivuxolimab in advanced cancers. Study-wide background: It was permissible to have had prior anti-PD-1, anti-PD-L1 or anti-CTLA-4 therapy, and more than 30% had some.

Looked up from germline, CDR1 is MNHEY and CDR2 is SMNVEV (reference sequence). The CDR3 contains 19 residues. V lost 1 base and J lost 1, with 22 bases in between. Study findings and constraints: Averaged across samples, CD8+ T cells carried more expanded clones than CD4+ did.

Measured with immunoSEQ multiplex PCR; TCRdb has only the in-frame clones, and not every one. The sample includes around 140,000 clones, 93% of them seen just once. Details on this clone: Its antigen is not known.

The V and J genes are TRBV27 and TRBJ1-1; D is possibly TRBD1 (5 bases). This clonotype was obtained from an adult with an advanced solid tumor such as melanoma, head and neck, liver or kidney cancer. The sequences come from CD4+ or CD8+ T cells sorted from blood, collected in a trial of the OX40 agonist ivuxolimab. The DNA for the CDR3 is TGTGCCAGCAGTTTATATCCCGGGTGGGACGTACAAAAGAACACTGAAGCTTTCTTT. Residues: CASSLYPGWDVQKNTEAFF.